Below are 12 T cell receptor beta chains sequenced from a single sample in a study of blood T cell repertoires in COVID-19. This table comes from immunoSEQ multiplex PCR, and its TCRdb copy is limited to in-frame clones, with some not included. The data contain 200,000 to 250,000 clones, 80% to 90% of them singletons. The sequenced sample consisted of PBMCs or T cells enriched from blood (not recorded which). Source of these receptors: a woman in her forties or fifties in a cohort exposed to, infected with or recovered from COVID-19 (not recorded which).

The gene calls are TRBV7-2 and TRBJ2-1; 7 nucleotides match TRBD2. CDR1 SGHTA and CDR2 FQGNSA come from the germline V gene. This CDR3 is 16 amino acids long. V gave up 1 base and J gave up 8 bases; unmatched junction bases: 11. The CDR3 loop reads CASSLVVGGSGHEQFF. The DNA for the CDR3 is TGTGCCAGCAGCTTAGTAGTGGGGGGGTCGGGCCATGAGCAGTTCTTC. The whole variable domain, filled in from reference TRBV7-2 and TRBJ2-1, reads GAGVSQSPSNKVTEKGKDVELRCDPISGHTALYWYRQSLGQGLEFLIYFQGNSAPDKSGLPSDRFSAERTGGSVSTLTIQRTQQEDSAVYLCASSLVVGGSGHEQFFGPGTRLTVL.

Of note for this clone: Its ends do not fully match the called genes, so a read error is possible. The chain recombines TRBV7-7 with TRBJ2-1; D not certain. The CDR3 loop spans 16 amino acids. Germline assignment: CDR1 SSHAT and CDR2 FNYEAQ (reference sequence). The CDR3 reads CASSPRLSSSYNEQFF. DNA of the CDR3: TGTGCTAGCAGCCCGCGACTTTCCAGCTCCTACAATGAGCAGTTCTTC.

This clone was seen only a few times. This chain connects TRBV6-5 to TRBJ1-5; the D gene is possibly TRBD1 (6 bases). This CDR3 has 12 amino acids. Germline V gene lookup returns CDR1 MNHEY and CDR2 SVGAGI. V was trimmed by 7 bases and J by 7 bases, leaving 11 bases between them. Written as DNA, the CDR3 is TGTGCCAGCACTACAGGGAGCCAGCCCCAGCATTTT. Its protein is CASTTGSQPQHF.

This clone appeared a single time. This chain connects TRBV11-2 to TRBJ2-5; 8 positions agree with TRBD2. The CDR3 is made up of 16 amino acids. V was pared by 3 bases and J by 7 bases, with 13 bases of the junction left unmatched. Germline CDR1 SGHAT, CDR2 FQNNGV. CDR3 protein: CASSFGGGLSSGTQYF. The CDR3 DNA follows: TGTGCCAGCAGCTTCGGGGGGGGTCTGTCCTCAGGGACCCAGTACTTC.

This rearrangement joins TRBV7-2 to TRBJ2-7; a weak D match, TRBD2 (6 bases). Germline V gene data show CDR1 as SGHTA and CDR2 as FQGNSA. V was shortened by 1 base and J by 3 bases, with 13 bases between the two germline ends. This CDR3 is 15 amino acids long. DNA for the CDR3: TGTGCCAGCAGCTTAGGGGACTGGGGCGGCTACGAGCAGTACTTC. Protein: CASSLGDWGGYEQYF.

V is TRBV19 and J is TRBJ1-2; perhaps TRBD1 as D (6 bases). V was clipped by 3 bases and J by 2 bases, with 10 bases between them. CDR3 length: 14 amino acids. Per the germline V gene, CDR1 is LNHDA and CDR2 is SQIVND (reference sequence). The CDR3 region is CASSILGTNYGYTF. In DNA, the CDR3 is TGTGCCAGTAGTATTCTCGGGACAAACTATGGCTACACCTTC. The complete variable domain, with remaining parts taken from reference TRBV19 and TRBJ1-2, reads DGGITQSPKYLFRKEGQNVTLSCEQNLNHDAMYWYRQDPGQGLRLIYYSQIVNDFQKGDIAEGYSVSREKKESFPLTVTSAQKNPTAFYLCASSILGTNYGYTFGSGTRLTVV.

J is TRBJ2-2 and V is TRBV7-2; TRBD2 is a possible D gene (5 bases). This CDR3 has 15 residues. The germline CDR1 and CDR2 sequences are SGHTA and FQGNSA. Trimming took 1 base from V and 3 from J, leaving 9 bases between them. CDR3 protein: CASSLVRGYTGELFF. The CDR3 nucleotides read TGTGCCAGCAGCTTAGTCCGGGGATACACCGGGGAGCTGTTTTTT.

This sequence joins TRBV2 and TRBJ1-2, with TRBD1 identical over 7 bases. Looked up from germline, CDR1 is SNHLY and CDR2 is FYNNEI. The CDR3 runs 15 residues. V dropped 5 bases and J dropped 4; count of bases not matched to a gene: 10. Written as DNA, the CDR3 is TGTGCCAGCAGTCGATTGTCGGGACAGTCCTATGGCTACACCTTC. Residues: CASSRLSGQSYGYTF.

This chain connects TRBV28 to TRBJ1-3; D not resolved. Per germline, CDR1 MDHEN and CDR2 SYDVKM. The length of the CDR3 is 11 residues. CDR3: CGTNSGNTIYF. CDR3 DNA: TGTGGGACTAACTCTGGAAACACCATATATTTT.

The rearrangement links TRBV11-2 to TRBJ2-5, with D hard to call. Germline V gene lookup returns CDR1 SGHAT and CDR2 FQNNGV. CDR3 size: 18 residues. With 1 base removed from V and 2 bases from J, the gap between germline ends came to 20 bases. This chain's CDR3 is CASSLVAPKTTPQETQYF. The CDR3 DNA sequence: TGTGCCAGCAGCTTAGTTGCCCCAAAAACCACACCTCAAGAGACCCAGTACTTC.

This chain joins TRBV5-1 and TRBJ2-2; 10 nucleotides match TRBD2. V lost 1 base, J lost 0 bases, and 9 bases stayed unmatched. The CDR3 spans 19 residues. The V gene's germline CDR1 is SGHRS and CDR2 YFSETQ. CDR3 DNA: TGCGCCAGCAGCTTGTCGGTTAGCGGGGGGCAGACGAACACCGGGGAGCTGTTTTTT. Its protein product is CASSLSVSGGQTNTGELFF.

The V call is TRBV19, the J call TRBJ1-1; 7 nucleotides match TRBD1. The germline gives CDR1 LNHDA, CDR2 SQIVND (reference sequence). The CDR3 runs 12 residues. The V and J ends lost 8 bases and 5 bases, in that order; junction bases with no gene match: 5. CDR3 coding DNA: TGTGCCAGTGACAGGGTCGGGACTGAAGCTTTCTTT. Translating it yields CASDRVGTEAFF.